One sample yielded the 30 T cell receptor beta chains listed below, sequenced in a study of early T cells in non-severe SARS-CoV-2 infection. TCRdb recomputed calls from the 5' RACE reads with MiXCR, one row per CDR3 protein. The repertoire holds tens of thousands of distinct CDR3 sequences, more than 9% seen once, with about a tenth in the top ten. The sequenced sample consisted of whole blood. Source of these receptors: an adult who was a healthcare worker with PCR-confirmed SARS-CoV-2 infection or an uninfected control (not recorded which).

CDR3 sequence (DNA): TGTGCCAGCGGGCTAGCGGGAGTTCACTCCTACAGGATAGAGCAGTACTTC. It translates to CASGLAGVHSYRIEQYF. The chain joins TRBV27 to TRBJ2-7, with 10 bases matching TRBD2. The J segment lost 7 bases and the V segment lost 8 bases, leaving 20 bases of the junction unmatched. Germline V gene data show CDR1 as MNHEY and CDR2 as SMNVEV (reference sequence). This CDR3 has 17 amino acids.

The CDR3 DNA follows: TGTGCCAGCAGCCAAGAGTTGGTGGGTGAGCAGTTCTTC. It yields the protein CASSQELVGEQFF. This chain uses TRBV14 with TRBJ2-1; D gene uncertain. Germline loops: CDR1 SGHDN, CDR2 FVKESK. Trimming left V 0 bases short and J 9 bases short, with 9 bases between. The CDR3 runs 13 residues.

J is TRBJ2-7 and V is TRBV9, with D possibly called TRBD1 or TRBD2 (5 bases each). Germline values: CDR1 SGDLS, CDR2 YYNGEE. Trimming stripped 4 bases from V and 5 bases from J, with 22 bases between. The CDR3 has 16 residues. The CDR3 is CASSFRDGRLPDEQYF. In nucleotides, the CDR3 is TGTGCCAGCAGCTTTCGGGACGGCAGGCTGCCGGACGAGCAGTACTTC. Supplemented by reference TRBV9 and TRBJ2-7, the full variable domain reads DSGVTQTPKHLITATGQRVTLRCSPRSGDLSVYWYQQSLDQGLQFLIQYYNGEERAKGNILERFSAQQFPDLHSELNLSSLELGDSALYFCASSFRDGRLPDEQYFGPGTRLTVT.

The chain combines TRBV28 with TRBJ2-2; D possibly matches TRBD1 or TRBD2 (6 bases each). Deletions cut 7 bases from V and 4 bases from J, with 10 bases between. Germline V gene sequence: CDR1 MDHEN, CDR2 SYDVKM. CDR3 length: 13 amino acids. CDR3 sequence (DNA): TGTGCCAGCACCGGGGGCCCCACCGGGGAGCTGTTTTTT. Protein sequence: CASTGGPTGELFF.

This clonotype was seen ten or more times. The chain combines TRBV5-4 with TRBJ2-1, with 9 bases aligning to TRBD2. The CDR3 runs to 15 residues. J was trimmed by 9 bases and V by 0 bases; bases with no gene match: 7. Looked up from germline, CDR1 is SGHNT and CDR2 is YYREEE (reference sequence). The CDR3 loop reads CASSLVGTSYFEQFF. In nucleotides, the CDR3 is TGTGCCAGCAGCTTGGTTGGGACTAGCTATTTTGAGCAGTTCTTC.

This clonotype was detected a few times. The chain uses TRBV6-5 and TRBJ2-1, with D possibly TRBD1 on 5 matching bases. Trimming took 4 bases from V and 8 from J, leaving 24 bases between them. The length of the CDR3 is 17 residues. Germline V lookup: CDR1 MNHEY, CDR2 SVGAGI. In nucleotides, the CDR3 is TGTGCCAGCAGTTTGACCAACAGGTGGCGACGCGGCCATGAGCAGTTCTTC. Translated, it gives CASSLTNRWRRGHEQFF.

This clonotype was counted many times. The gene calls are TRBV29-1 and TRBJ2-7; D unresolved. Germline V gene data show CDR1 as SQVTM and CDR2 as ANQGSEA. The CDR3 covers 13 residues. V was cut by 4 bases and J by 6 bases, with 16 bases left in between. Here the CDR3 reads CSVGGVGVREQYF. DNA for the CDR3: TGCAGCGTTGGGGGTGTTGGGGTACGCGAGCAGTACTTC.

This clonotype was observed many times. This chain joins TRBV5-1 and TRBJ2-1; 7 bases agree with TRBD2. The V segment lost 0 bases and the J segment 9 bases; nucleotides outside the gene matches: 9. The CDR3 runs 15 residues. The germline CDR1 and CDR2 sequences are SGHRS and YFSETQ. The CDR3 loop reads CASSLGRETPGEQFF. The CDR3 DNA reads TGCGCCAGCAGCTTGGGGCGGGAGACTCCGGGTGAGCAGTTCTTC.

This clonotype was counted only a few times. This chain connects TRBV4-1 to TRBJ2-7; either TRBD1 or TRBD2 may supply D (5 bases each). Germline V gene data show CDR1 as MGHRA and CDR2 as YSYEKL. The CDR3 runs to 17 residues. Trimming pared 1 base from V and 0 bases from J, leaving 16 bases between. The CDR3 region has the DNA TGCGCCAGCAGCCAAGCTCTGAGGGGCGTAAACTCCTACGAGCAGTACTTC. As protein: CASSQALRGVNSYEQYF.

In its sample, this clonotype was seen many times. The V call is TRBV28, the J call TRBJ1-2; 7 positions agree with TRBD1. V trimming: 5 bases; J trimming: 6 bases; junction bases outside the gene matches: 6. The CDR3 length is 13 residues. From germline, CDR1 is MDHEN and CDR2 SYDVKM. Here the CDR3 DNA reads TGTGCCAGCAGTCTCCCGACAGGGAATGGCTACACCTTC. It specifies CASSLPTGNGYTF.

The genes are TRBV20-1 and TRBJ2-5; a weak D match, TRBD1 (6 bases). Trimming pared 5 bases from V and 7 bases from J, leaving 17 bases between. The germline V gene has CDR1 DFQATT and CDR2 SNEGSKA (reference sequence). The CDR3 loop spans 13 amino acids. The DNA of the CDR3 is TGCAGTGCTGTTCTCGGACAGATCGGGACCCAGTACTTC. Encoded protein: CSAVLGQIGTQYF.

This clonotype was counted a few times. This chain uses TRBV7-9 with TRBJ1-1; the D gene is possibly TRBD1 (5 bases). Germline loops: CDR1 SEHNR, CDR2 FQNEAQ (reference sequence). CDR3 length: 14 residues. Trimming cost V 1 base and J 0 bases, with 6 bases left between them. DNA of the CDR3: TGTGCCAGCAGCTTAGACAGGTTGAACACTGAAGCTTTCTTT. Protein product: CASSLDRLNTEAFF.

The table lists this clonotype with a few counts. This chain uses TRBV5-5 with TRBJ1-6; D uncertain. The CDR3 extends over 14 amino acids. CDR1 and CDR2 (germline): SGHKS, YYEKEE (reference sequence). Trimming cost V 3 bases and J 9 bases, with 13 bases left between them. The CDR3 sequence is CASSSTLTGSPLHF. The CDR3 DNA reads TGTGCCAGCAGCTCCACCTTAACGGGTTCACCCCTCCACTTT.

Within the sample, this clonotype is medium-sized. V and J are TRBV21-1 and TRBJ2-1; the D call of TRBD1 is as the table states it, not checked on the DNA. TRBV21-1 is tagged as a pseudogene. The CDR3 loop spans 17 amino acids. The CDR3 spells CASSKAGAGFANNEQFF. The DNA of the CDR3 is TGTGCCAGCAGCAAAGCGGGCGCAGGGTTTGCGAACAATGAGCAGTTCTTC.

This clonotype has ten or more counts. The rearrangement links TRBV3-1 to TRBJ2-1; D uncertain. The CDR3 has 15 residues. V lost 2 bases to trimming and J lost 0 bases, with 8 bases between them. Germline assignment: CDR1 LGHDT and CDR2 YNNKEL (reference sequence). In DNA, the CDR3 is TGTGCCAGCAGCCAACTTGCGTCCTCCTACAATGAGCAGTTCTTC. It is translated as CASSQLASSYNEQFF.

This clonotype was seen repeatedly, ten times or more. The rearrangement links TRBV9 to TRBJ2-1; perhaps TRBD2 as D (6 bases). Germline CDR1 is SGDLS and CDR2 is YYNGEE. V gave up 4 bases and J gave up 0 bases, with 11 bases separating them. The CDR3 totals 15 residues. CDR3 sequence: CASSPGGNSYNEQFF. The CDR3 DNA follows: TGTGCCAGCAGCCCCGGGGGTAACTCCTACAATGAGCAGTTCTTC.

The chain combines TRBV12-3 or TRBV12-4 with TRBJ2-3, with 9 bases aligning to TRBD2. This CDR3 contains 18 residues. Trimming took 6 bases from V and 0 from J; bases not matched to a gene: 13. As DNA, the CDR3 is TGTGCCAGCAGCCGGGGAGTGCTAGCGGGGCTTAGCACAGATACGCAGTATTTT. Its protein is CASSRGVLAGLSTDTQYF.

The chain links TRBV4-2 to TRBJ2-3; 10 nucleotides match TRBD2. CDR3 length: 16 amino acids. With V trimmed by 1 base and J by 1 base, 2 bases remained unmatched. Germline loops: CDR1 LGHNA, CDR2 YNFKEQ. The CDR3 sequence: CASSQGGTSGTDTQYF. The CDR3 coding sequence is TGTGCCAGCAGCCAAGGGGGGACTAGCGGCACAGATACGCAGTATTTT.

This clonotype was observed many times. The CDR3 bases are TGTGCCACCAGTGACTCGGGACAGGGGGCCTCCGGGGAGCTGTTTTTT. The encoded protein is CATSDSGQGASGELFF. V usage is TRBV24-1 and J usage is TRBJ2-2; TRBD1 matches at 12 bases. V shed 4 bases and J 6 bases; nucleotides not matched to a gene: 5. Germline V gene data show CDR1 as KGHDR and CDR2 as SFDVKD. The CDR3 loop spans 16 amino acids.

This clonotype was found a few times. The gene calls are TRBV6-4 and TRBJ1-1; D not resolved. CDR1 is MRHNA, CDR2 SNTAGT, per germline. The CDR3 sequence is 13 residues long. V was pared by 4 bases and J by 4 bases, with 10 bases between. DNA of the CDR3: TGTGCCAGCAGTGCTATGGAGGGCACTGAAGCTTTCTTT. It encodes CASSAMEGTEAFF.

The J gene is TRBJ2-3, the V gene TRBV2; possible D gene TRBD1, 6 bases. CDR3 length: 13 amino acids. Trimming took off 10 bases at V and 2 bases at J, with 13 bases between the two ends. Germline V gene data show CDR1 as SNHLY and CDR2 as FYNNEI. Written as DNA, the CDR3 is TGTGCCATCACCCGGGACAACACAGATACGCAGTATTTT. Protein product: CAITRDNTDTQYF. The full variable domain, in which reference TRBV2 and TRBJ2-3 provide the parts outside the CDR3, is EPEVTQTPSHQVTQMGQEVILRCVPISNHLYFYWYRQILGQKVEFLVSFYNNEISEKSEIFDDQFSVERPDGSNFTLKIRSTKLEDSAMYFCAITRDNTDTQYFGPGTRLTVL.

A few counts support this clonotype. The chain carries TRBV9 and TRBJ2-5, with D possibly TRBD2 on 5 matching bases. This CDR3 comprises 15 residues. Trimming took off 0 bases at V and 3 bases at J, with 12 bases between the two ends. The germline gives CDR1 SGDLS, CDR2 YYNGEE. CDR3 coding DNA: TGTGCCAGCAGCGTAGCCGCCTCAGCGGAAGAGACCCAGTACTTC. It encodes CASSVAASAEETQYF.

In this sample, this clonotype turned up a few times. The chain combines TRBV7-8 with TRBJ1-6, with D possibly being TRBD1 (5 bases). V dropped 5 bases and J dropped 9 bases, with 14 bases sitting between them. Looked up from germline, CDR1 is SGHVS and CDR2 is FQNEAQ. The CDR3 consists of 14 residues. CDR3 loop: CASSPSREVSPLHF. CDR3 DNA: TGTGCCAGCAGCCCTAGCAGGGAGGTTTCACCCCTCCACTTT.

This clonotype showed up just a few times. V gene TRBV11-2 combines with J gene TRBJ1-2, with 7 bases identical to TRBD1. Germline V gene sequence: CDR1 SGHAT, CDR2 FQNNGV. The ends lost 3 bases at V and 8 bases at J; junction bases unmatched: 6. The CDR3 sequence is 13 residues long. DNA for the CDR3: TGTGCCAGCAGCTTTGACAGGGCGAAAGGCTACACCTTC. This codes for CASSFDRAKGYTF.

The CDR3 is CASSLSSQETQYF. In DNA, the CDR3 is TGTGCCAGCAGCTTAAGTTCACAAGAGACCCAGTACTTC. The J gene is TRBJ2-5, the V gene TRBV11-2; D unresolved. CDR1 is SGHAT and CDR2 is FQNNGV in the germline V gene. The CDR3 covers 13 residues. V lost 2 bases and J 2 bases, leaving 6 bases between the germline ends.

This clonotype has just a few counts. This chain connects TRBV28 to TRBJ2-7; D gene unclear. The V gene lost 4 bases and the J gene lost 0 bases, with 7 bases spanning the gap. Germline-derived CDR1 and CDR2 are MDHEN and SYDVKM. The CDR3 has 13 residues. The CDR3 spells CASSYRDSYEQYF. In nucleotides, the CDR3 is TGTGCCAGCAGTTACAGAGACTCCTACGAGCAGTACTTC.

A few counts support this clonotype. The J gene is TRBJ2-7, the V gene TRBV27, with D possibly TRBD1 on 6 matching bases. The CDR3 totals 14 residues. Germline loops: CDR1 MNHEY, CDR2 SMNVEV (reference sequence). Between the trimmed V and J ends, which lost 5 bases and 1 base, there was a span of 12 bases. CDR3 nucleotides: TGTGCCAGCAGTCAACACAGGGCTTCCTACGAGCAGTACTTC. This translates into CASSQHRASYEQYF.

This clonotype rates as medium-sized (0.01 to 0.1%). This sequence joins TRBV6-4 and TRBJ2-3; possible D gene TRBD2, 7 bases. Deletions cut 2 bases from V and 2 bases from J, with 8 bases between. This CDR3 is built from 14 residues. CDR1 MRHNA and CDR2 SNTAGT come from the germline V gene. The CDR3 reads CASSDGGATDTQYF. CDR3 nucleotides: TGTGCCAGCAGTGACGGGGGGGCCACAGATACGCAGTATTTT.

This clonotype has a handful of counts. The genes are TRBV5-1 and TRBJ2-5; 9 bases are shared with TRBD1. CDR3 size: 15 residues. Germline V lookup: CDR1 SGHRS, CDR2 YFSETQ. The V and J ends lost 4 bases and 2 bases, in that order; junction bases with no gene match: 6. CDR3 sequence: CASSIAGTGQETQYF. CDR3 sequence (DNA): TGCGCCAGCAGCATCGCCGGGACAGGGCAAGAGACCCAGTACTTC.

CDR3 DNA sequence: TGTGCCAGCACCTTGGGGGTCAGAGGGTACGAGCAGTACTTC. It specifies CASTLGVRGYEQYF. This chain joins TRBV28 and TRBJ2-7; D could derive from TRBD1 or TRBD2 (5 bases each). The CDR3 length is 14 residues. Trimming pared 7 bases from V and 4 bases from J, leaving 17 bases between. The germline CDR1 and CDR2 sequences are MDHEN and SYDVKM.